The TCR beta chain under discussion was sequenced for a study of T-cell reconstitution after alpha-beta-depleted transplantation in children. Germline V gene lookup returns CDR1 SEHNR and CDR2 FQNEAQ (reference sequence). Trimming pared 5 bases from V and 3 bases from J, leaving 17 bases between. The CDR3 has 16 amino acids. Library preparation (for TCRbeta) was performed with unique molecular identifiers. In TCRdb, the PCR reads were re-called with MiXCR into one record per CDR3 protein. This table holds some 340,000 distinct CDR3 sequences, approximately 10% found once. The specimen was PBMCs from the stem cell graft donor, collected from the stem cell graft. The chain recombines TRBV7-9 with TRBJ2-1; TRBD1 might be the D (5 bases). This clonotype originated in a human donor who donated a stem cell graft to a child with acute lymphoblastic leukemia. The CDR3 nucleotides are TGTGCCAGCAGCCTTCGGGTGGGGCCTGGCTACAATGAGCAGTTCTTC. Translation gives CASSLRVGPGYNEQFF. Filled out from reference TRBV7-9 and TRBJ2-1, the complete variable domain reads DTGVSQNPRHKITKRGQNVTFRCDPISEHNRLYWYRQTLGQGPEFLTYFQNEAQLEKSRLLSDRFSAERPKGSFSTLEIQRTEQGDSAMYLCASSLRVGPGYNEQFFGPGTRLTVL.